This T cell receptor (beta chain) was sequenced for a study of T cells in Graves' hyperthyroidism and ophthalmopathy. PBMCs were obtained from 9 to 10 ml fresh peripheral blood. V lost 7 bases, J lost 3 bases, and 8 bases stayed unmatched. Germline CDR1 reads MNHEY; CDR2 reads SVGEGT. The CDR3 consists of 14 residues. Using RNA transcripts as the source, TCR beta CDR3 regions were amplified. Carried out on the TCR CDR3, a first-round RT-PCR used the HTBI primer set. MiXCR, run by TCRdb on the multiplex PCR reads, gives a single entry per CDR3 protein. The profile shows 650,000 to 700,000 distinct CDR3 sequences, approximately 15% of them singletons.

This chain uses TRBV6-2 or TRBV6-3 with TRBJ2-7, with 8 bases that match TRBD2. The TCR originated in a man in his fifties or sixties with Graves' hyperthyroidism. The sequencing input was blood. The CDR3 coding sequence is TGTGCCAGCAAAGATGCGGGAGGCTTCTACGAGCAGTACTTC. Amino acid sequence: CASKDAGGFYEQYF.